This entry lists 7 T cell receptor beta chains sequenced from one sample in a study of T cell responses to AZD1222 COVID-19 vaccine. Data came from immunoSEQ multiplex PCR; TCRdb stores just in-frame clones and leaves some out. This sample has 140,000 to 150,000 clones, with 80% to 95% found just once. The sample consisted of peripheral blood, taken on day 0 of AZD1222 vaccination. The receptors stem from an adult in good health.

The CDR3 sequence is CATSRDIGASVNQPQHF. The DNA of the CDR3 is TGTGCCACCAGCAGAGATATAGGGGCGTCGGTCAATCAGCCCCAGCATTTT. This chain links TRBV15 with TRBJ1-5, with D possibly being TRBD1 (5 bases). Trimming removed 0 bases from V and 3 bases from J, with 15 bases in between. This CDR3 comprises 17 residues. Germline loops: CDR1 LNHNV, CDR2 YYDKDF (reference sequence). The full variable domain, with the rest looked up from reference TRBV15 and TRBJ1-5, is DAMVIQNPRYQVTQFGKPVTLSCSQTLNHNVMYWYQQKSSQAPKLLFHYYDKDFNNEADTPDNFQSRRPNTSFCFLDIRSPGLGDTAMYLCATSRDIGASVNQPQHFGDGTRLSIL.

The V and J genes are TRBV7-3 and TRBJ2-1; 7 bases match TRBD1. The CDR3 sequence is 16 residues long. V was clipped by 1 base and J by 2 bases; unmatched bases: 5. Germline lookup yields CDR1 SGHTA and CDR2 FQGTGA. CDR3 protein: CASSLISGTAYNEQFF. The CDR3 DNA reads TGTGCCAGCAGCTTAATATCCGGGACAGCCTACAATGAGCAGTTCTTC.

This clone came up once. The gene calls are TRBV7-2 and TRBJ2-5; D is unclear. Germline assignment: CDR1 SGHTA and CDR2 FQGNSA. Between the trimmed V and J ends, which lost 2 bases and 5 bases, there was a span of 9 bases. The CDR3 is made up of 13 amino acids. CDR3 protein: CASSLWGYETQYF. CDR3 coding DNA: TGTGCCAGCAGCTTATGGGGATACGAGACCCAGTACTTC.

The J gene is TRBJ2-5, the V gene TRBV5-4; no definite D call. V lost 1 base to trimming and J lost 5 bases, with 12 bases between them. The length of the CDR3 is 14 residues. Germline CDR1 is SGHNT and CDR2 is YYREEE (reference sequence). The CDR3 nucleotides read TGTGCCAGCAGCTTGAAGGATCAGGTGGAGACCCAGTACTTC. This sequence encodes CASSLKDQVETQYF.

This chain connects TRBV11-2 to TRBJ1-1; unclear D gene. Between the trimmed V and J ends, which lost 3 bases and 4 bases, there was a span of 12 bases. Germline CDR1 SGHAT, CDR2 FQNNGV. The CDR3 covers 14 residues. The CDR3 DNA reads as TGTGCCAGCAGCTTTCGGGGTCGGGGCACTGAAGCTTTCTTT. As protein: CASSFRGRGTEAFF.

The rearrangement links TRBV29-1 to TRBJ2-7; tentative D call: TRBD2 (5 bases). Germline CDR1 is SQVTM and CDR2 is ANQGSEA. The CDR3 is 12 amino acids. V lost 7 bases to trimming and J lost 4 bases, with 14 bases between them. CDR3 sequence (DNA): TGCAGCGCTCGTTCGGGGTCGTACGAGCAGTACTTC. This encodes CSARSGSYEQYF.

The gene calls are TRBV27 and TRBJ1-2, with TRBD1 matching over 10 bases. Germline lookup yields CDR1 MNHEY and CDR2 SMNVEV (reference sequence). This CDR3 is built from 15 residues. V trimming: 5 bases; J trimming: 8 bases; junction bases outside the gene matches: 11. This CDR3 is CASSISRTGGRGYTF. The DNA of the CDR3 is TGTGCCAGCAGTATTTCCAGGACAGGGGGGCGCGGCTACACCTTC.